These T cell receptor beta chains were read from a single sample in a study of blood T cells in healthy people across ages. Each CDR3 protein is one row after TCRdb ran MiXCR on the 5' RACE reads. This table holds about 540,000 distinct CDR3 sequences, around 24% found once. This same sample was also taken into another study, of T cells of mothers and their children.

Sequencing used blood. Receptors were obtained from a boy aged 10-17 years in good health. The CDR3 runs from the conserved cysteine through the conserved F or W. Each record gives: CDR3 protein, CDR3 DNA, J gene, V gene, D gene, clone size. The D gene is left open where the match is weak. Part of the rows lack a size; the others show once, few, many or a class for expanded clones.

CASSAHPDSYEQYF	TGTGCCAGCAGCGCCCATCCAGATTCCTACGAGCAGTACTTC	TRBJ2-7	TRBV9	NA	NA
CASSLEASGSLEQCF	TGTGCCAGCAGCTTAGAGGCTAGCGGGAGTCTCGAGCAGTGCTTC	TRBJ2-5	TRBV7-6	TRBD2	NA
CASSSTSGGHQETQYF	TGCGCCAGCAGCTCGACTAGCGGGGGGCACCAAGAGACCCAGTACTTC	TRBJ2-5	TRBV5-1	TRBD2	many
CASSFGRGPYNEQFF	TGTGCCAGCAGCTTTGGCAGGGGACCCTACAATGAGCAGTTCTTC	TRBJ2-1	TRBV13	NA	few
CASSYLTGYQETQYF	TGTGCCAGCAGTTATTTGACAGGGTACCAAGAGACCCAGTACTTC	TRBJ2-5	TRBV6-5	TRBD1	NA
CASSFPGQGPYEQYF	TGTGCCAGCTCATTTCCGGGACAGGGGCCCTACGAGCAGTACTTC	TRBJ2-7	TRBV18	TRBD1	few
CASSLEVRGRPETEAFF	TGTGCCAGCAGTTTAGAGGTCAGGGGGCGCCCGGAGACTGAAGCTTTCTTT	TRBJ1-1	TRBV12-3/TRBV12-4	TRBD1	NA
CASKRGQGDDEQFF	TGTGCCAGCAAAAGGGGACAGGGGGACGATGAGCAGTTCTTC	TRBJ2-1	TRBV2	TRBD1	NA
CASSQQKGEFSYEQYF	TGTGCCAGCAGCCAACAAAAAGGGGAATTTTCCTACGAGCAGTACTTC	TRBJ2-7	TRBV4-2	NA	NA
CASSLNTPSTDTQYF	TGCGCCAGCAGCTTGAATACACCATCCACAGATACGCAGTATTTT	TRBJ2-3	TRBV5-1	NA	NA
CASSFDGGSSYNEQFF	TGTGCCAGCAGCTTTGACGGGGGGAGCTCCTACAATGAGCAGTTCTTC	TRBJ2-1	TRBV5-6	TRBD2	NA
CASSSGGLKNEQFF	TGTGCCAGCAGTTCCGGGGGATTGAAGAATGAGCAGTTCTTC	TRBJ2-1	TRBV6-2/TRBV6-3	NA	few
CASSLAGLRAPYEQYF	TGTGCCAGCAGCTTAGCGGGACTCCGAGCCCCCTACGAGCAGTACTTC	TRBJ2-7	TRBV13	NA	NA
CASSLSGLANAKADTQYF	TGTGCCAGCAGCTTATCGGGACTAGCGAACGCAAAAGCAGATACGCAGTATTTT	TRBJ2-3	TRBV11-3	TRBD2	NA
CASSQGLAPTVTQYF	TGTGCCAGCAGCCAGGGACTAGCCCCAACTGTAACGCAGTATTTT	TRBJ2-3	TRBV3-1	TRBD2	few
CASSQDGLTYEQYF	TGCGCCAGCAGCCAAGACGGCTTAACCTACGAGCAGTACTTC	TRBJ2-7	TRBV4-1	NA	NA
CASAPWGSTHNEQFF	TGTGCCAGCGCACCGTGGGGTAGTACCCACAATGAGCAGTTCTTC	TRBJ2-1	TRBV28	NA	few
CASSYSIPGTDTQYF	TGTGCCAGCAGTTACTCGATTCCAGGAACAGATACGCAGTATTTT	TRBJ2-3	TRBV6-2/TRBV6-3	NA	NA
CSAETGDGYGYTF	TGCAGTGCTGAGACAGGGGACGGCTATGGCTACACCTTC	TRBJ1-2	TRBV20-1	TRBD1	NA
CASSATGTPFPEQYF	TGTGCCAGCAGCGCGACCGGGACTCCTTTTCCCGAGCAGTACTTC	TRBJ2-7	TRBV5-6	NA	NA
CASSRVDGAPYEQYF	TGCGCCAGCAGCCGAGTCGACGGGGCCCCCTACGAGCAGTACTTC	TRBJ2-7	TRBV4-1	NA	NA
CSAGRRLGTDTQYF	TGCAGTGCCGGGCGGAGACTCGGCACAGATACGCAGTATTTT	TRBJ2-3	TRBV20-1	NA	many
CASSQEADTKDGELFF	TGCGCCAGCAGCCAGGAAGCGGATACAAAGGACGGGGAGCTGTTTTTT	TRBJ2-2	TRBV4-3	NA	few
CSVQPRGGSGELFF	TGCAGCGTCCAACCTCGGGGAGGATCCGGGGAGCTGTTTTTT	TRBJ2-2	TRBV29-1	NA	few
CASSLAGTGNTGELFF	TGTGCCAGCAGTTTAGCCGGGACAGGGAACACCGGGGAGCTGTTTTTT	TRBJ2-2	TRBV28	TRBD1	NA
CASSGGAIYGYTF	TGTGCCAGCAGTGGAGGGGCGATCTATGGCTACACCTTC	TRBJ1-2	TRBV12-3/TRBV12-4	NA	few